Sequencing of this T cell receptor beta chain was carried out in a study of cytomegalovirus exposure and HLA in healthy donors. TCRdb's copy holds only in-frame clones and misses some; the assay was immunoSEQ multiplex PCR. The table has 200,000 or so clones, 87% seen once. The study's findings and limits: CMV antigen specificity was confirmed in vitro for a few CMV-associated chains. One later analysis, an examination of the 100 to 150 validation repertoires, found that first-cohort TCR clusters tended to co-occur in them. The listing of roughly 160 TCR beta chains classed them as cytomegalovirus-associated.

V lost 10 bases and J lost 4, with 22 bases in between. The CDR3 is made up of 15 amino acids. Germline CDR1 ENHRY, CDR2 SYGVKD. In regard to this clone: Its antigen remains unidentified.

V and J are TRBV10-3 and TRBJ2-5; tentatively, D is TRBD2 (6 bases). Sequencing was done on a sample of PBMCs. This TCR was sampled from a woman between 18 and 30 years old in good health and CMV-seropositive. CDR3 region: CATSPWAGRVETQYF. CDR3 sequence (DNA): TGTGCCACCTCACCGTGGGCCGGGAGAGTAGAGACCCAGTACTTC.